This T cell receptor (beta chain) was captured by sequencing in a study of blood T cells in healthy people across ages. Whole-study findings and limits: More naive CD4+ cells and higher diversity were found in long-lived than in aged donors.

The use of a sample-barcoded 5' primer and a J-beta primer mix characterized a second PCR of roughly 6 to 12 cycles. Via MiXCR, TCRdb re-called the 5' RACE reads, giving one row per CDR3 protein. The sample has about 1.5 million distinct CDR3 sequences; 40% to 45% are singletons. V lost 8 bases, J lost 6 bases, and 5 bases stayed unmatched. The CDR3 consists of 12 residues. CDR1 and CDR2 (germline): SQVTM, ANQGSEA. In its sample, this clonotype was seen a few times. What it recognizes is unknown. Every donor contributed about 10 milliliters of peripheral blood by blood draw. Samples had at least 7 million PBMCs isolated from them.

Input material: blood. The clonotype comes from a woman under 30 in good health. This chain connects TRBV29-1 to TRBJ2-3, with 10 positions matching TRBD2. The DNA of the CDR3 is TGCAGCCTCTTGACTAGCGGGGATACGCAGTATTTT. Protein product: CSLLTSGDTQYF.